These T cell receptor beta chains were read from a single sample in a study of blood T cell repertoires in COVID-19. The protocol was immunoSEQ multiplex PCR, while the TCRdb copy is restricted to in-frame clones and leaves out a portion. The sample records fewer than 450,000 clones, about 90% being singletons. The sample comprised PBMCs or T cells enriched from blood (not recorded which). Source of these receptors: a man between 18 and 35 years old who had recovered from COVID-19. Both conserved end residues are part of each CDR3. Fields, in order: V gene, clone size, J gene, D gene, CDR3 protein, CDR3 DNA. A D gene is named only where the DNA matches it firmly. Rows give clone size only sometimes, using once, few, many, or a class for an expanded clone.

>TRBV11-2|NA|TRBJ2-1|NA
CASSLTRDIYNEQFF
TGTGCCAGCAGCTTAACCAGGGACATCTACAATGAGCAGTTCTTC
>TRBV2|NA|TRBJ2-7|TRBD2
CASSGLAASSGSYEQYF
TGTGCCAGCAGTGGCCTGGCTGCGTCTAGCGGATCCTACGAGCAGTACTTC
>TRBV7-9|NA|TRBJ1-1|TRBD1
CASSLKTGGLDEAFF
TGTGCCAGCAGCCTAAAAACAGGGGGCCTGGATGAAGCTTTCTTT
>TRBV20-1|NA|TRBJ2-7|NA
CSARDFREQYF
TGCAGTGCTAGAGATTTTCGTGAGCAGTACTTC
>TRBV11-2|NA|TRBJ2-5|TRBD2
CASSLGLAGQETQYF
TGTGCCAGCAGCTTGGGTCTAGCGGGACAAGAGACCCAGTACTTC
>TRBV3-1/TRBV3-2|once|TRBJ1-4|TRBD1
CASSQRGTGSNEKLFF
TGTGCCAGCAGCCAACGTGGGACAGGGAGTAATGAAAAACTGTTTTTT
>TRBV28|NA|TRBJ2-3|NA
CASSPDPEVTDTQYF
TGTGCCAGCAGTCCAGACCCCGAGGTCACGGATACGCAGTATTTT
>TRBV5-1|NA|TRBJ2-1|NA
CASSPFINEQFF
TGCGCCAGCAGCCCCTTTATAAATGAGCAGTTCTTC
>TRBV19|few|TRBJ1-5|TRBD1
CASSIWDRGNQPQHF
TGTGCCAGTAGTATCTGGGACAGGGGGAATCAGCCCCAGCATTTT
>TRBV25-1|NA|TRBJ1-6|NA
CASSAPGLHNSPLHF
TGTGCCAGCAGTGCCCCGGGACTCCACAATTCACCCCTCCACTTT
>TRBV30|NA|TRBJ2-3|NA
CAWSDIRRGLADTQYF
TGTGCCTGGAGTGACATCCGGCGGGGCCTGGCAGATACGCAGTATTTT